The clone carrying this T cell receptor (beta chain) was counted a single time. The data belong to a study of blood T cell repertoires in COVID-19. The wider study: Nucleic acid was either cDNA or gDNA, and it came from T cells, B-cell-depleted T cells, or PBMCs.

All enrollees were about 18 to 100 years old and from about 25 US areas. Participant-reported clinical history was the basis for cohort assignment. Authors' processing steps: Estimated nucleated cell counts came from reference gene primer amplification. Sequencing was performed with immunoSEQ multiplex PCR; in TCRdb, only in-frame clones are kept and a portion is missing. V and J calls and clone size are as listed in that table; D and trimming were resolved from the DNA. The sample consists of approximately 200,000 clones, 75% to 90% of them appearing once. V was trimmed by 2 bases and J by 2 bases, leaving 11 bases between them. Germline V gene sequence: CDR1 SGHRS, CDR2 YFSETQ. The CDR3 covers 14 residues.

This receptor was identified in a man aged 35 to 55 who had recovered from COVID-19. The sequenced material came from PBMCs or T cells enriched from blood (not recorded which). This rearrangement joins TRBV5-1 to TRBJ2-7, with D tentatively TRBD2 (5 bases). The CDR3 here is CASSLKAGAYEQYF. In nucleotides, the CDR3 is TGCGCCAGCAGCTTAAAAGCCGGGGCCTACGAGCAGTACTTC. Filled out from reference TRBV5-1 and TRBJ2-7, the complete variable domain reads KAGVTQTPRYLIKTRGQQVTLSCSPISGHRSVSWYQQTPGQGLQFLFEYFSETQRNKGNFPGRFSGRQFSNSRSEMNVSTLELGDSALYLCASSLKAGAYEQYFGPGTRLTVT.